There are many counts of the clone carrying this T cell receptor beta chain. The antigen is undetermined. This sample stems from a study of blood T cells in healthy people across ages. The authors ran a second PCR of roughly 6 to 12 cycles using a sample-barcoded 5' primer and a J-beta primer mix. MiXCR was run by TCRdb on the 5' RACE reads, yielding one entry per CDR3 protein. The sample has around 1,500,000 distinct CDR3 sequences; 25% to 30% are singletons. This CDR3 has 15 residues. Germline CDR1 is SNHLY and CDR2 is FYNNEI. V lost 6 bases and J lost 4; bases outside the gene matches: 4. Study-wide results and caveats: Among T cells, TCR beta diversity per million cells dropped roughly linearly as age rose.

The chain has TRBV2 and TRBJ2-1; 12 bases agree with TRBD2. The sequence derives from a woman aged 25 to 45 in good health. Sequencing used blood. CDR3 DNA sequence: TGTGCCAGCAGGGAGGGGACTAGCGGGTACAATGAGCAGTTCTTC. Translation gives CASREGTSGYNEQFF.